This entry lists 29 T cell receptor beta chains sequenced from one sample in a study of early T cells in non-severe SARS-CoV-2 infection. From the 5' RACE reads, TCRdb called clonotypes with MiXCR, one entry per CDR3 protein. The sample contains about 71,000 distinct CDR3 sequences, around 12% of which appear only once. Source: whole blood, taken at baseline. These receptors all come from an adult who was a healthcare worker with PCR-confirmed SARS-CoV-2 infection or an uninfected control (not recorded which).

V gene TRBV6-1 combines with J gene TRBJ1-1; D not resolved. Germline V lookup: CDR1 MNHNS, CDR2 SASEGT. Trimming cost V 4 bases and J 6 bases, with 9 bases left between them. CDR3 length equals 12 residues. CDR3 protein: CASSAGYPEAFF. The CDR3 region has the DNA TGTGCCAGCAGTGCAGGTTACCCTGAAGCTTTCTTT.

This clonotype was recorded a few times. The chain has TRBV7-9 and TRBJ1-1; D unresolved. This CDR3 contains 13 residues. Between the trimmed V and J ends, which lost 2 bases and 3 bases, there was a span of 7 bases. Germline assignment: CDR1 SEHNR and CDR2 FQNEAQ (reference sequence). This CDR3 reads CASSLKQDTEAFF. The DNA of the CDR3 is TGTGCCAGCAGCTTAAAGCAGGACACTGAAGCTTTCTTT.

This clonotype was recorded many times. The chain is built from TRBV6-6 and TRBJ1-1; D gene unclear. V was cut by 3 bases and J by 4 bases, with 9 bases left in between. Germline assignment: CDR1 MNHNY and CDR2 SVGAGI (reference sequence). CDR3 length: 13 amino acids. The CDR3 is CASSYPPATEAFF. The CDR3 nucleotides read TGTGCCAGCAGTTATCCTCCCGCCACTGAAGCTTTCTTT.

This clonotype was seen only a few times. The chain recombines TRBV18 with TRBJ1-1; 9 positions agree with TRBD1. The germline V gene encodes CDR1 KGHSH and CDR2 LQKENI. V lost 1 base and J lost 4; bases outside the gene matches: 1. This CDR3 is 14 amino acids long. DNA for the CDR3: TGTGCCAGCTCACCACTACAGGGGGCCACTGAAGCTTTCTTT. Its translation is CASSPLQGATEAFF.

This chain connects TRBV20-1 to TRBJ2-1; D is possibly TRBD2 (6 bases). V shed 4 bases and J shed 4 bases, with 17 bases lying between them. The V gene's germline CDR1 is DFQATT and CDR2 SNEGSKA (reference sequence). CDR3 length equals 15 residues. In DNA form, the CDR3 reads TGCAGTGCTAACACGGGACTCCGAGGTTACAATGAGCAGTTCTTC. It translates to CSANTGLRGYNEQFF.

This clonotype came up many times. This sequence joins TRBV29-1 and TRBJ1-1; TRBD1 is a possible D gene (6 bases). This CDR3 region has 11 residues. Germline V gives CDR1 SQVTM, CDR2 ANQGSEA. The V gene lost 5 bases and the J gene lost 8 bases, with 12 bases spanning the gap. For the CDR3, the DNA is TGCAGCGTTACCACCGGGACAGAAGCTTTCTTT. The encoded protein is CSVTTGTEAFF.

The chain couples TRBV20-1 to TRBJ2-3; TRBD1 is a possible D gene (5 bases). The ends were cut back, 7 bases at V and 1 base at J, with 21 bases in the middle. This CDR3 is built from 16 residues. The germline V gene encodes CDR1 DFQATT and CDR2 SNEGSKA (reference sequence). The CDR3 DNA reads TGCAGTGAAGTAGGTCAGGGCCCCGGTGGCACAGATACGCAGTATTTT. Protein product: CSEVGQGPGGTDTQYF.

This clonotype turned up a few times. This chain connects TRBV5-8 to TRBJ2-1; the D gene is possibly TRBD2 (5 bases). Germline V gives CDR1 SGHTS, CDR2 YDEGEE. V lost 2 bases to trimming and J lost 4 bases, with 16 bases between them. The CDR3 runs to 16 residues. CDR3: CASSLMGAALYNEQFF. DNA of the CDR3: TGTGCCAGCAGCTTAATGGGAGCAGCCTTATACAATGAGCAGTTCTTC.

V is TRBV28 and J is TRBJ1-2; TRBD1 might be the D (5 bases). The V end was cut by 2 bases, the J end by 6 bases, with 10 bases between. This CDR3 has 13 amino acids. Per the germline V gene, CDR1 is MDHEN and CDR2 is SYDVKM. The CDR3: CASSLERGHGYTF. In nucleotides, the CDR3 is TGTGCCAGCAGTTTAGAAAGGGGACATGGCTACACCTTC.

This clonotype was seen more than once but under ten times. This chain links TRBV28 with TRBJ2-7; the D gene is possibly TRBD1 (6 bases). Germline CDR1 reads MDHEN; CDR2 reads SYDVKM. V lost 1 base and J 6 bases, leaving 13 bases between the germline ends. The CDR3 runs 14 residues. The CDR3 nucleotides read TGTGCCAGCAGTTTATCAGGGACATCGGGCGAGCAGTACTTC. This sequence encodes CASSLSGTSGEQYF.

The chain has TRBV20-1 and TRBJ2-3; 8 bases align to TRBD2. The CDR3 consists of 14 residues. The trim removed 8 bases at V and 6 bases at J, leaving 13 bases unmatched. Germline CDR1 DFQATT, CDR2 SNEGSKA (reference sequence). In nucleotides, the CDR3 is TGCAGTACCCCCGGGGTAGCGGGGTCGGATACGCAGTATTTT. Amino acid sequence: CSTPGVAGSDTQYF.

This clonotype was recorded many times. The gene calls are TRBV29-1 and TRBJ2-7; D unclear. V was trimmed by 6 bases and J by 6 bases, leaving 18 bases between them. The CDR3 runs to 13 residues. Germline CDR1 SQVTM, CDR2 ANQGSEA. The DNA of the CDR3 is TGCAGCGTCTACATACCGGAACGGGTCGAGCAGTACTTC. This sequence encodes CSVYIPERVEQYF.

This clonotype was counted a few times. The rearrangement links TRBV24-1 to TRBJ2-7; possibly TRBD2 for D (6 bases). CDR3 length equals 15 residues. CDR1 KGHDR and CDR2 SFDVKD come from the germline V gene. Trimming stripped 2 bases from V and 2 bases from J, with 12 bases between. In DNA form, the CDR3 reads TGTGCCACCAGTGATTCGGGGGACTCCGCCTACGAGCAGTACTTC. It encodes CATSDSGDSAYEQYF.

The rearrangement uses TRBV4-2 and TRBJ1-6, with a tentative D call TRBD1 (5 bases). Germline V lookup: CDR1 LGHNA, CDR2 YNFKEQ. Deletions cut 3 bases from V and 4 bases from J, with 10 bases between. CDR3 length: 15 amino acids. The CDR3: CASSQGPSYNSPLHF. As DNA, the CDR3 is TGTGCCAGCAGCCAGGGACCTAGTTATAATTCACCCCTCCACTTT.

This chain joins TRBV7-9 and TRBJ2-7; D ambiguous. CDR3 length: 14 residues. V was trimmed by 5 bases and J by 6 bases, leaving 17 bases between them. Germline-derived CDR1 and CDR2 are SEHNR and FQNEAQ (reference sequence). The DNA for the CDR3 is TGTGCCAGCAGCCCCCTCCTACAGCCGTTCGAGCAGTACTTC. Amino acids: CASSPLLQPFEQYF.

CDR3 amino acids: CASSSAGSKNTEAFF. The CDR3 nucleotides are TGTGCCAGCAGTTCAGCGGGGTCTAAGAACACTGAAGCTTTCTTT. The chain joins TRBV12-3 or TRBV12-4 to TRBJ1-1; D gene uncertain. With 4 bases removed from V and 1 base from J, the gap between germline ends came to 13 bases. The CDR3 runs to 15 residues.

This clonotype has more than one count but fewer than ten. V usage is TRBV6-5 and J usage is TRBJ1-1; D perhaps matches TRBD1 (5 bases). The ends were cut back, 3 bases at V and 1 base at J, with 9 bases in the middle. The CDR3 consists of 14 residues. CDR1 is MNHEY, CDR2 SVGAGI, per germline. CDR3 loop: CASSYETANTEAFF. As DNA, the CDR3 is TGTGCCAGCAGTTATGAGACAGCGAACACTGAAGCTTTCTTT.

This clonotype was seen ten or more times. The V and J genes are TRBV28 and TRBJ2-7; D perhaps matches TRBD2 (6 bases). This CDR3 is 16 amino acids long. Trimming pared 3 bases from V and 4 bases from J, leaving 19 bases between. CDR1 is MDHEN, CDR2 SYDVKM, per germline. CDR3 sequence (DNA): TGTGCCAGCAGTTTTTTCGGAGGGACCAAAGATTACGAGCAGTACTTC. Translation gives CASSFFGGTKDYEQYF.

This CDR3 reads CASSFLWPGQGNNEQFF. The CDR3 region has the DNA TGTGCCAGCAGCTTCCTATGGCCGGGACAGGGGAACAATGAGCAGTTCTTC. The chain couples TRBV11-2 to TRBJ2-1, with 10 bases lining up with TRBD1. The CDR3 length is 17 residues. V trimming: 3 bases; J trimming: 5 bases; junction bases outside the gene matches: 10. Germline CDR1 SGHAT, CDR2 FQNNGV.

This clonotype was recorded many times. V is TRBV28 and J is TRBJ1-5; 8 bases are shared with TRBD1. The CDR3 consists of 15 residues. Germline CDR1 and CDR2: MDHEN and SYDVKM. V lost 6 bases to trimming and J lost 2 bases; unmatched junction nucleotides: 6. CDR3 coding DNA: TGTGCCAGCAGCTCCGCGACAGGGGGCAATCAGCCCCAGCATTTT. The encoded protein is CASSSATGGNQPQHF.

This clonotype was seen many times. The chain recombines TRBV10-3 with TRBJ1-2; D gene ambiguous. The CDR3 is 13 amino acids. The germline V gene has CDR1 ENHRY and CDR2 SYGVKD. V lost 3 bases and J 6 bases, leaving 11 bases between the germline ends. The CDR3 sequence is CAISDGPYNGYTF. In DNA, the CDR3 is TGTGCCATCAGTGATGGCCCTTACAATGGCTACACCTTC.

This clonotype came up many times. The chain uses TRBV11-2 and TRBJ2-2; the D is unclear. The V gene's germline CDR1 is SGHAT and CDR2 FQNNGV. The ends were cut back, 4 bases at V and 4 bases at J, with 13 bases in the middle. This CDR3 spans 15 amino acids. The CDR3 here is CASSWQAVGTGELFF. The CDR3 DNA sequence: TGTGCCAGCAGCTGGCAAGCCGTCGGCACCGGGGAGCTGTTTTTT. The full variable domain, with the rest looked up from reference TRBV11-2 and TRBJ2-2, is EAGVAQSPRYKIIEKRQSVAFWCNPISGHATLYWYQQILGQGPKLLIQFQNNGVVDDSQLPKDRFSAERLKGVDSTLKIQPAKLEDSAVYLCASSWQAVGTGELFFGEGSRLTVL.

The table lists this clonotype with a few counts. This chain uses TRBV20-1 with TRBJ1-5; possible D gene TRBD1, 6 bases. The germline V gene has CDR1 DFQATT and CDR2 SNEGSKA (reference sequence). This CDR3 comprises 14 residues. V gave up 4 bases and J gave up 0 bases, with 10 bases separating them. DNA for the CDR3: TGCAGTGCTACTCGGGGGGCTAGCAATCAGCCCCAGCATTTT. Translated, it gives CSATRGASNQPQHF.

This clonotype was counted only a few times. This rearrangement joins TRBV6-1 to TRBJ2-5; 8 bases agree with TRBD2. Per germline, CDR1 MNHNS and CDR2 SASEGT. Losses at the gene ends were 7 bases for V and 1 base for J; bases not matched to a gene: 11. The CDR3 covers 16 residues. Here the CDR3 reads CASTPIRGGIQETQYF. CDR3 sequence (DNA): TGTGCCAGCACCCCGATTCGGGGGGGTATCCAAGAGACCCAGTACTTC.

DNA of the CDR3: TGTGCCAGCAGCCTCCTCCAGGGATTCTCTGGGGCCAACGTCCTGACTTTC. Translating it yields CASSLLQGFSGANVLTF. V is TRBV2 and J is TRBJ2-6, with a tentative D call TRBD1 (5 bases). Between the trimmed V and J ends, which lost 6 bases and 0 bases, there was a span of 15 bases. Germline CDR1 SNHLY, CDR2 FYNNEI. The CDR3 runs to 17 residues.

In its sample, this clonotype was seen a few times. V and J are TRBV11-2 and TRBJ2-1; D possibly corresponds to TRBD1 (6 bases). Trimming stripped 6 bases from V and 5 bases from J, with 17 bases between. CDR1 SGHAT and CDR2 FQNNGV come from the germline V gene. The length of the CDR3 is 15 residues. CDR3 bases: TGTGCCAGCAGGGGTCTAAGGGGGTCCCACAATGAGCAGTTCTTC. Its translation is CASRGLRGSHNEQFF.

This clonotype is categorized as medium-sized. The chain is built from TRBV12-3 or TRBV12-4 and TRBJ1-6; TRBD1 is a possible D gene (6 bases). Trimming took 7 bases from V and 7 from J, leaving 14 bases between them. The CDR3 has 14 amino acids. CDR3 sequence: CASTSGGLNSPLHF. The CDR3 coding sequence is TGTGCCAGCACCTCCGGGGGCCTCAATTCACCCCTCCACTTT.

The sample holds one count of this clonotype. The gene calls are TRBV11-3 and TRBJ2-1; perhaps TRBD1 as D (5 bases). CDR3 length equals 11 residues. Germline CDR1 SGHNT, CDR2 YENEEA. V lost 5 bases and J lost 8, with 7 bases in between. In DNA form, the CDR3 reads TGTGCCAGCAGCCAGGGTGATGAGCAGTTCTTC. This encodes CASSQGDEQFF.

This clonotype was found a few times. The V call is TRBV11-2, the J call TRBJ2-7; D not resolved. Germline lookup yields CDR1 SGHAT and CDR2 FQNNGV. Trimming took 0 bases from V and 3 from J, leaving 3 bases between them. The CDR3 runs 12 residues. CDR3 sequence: CASSLDHYEQYF. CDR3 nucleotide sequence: TGTGCCAGCAGCTTAGATCACTACGAGCAGTACTTC.